This TCR beta chain was captured in a study of identical twins (dated by TCRdb to about 2016). Regarding the study in general: TCR alpha and beta repertoires from monozygotic twins, unrelated adults of various ages and cord blood were deep-sequenced to test whether fetal clonotypes persist. Replicate twin experiments were performed at different times using different library preparation protocols to rule out contamination. Study-level results and caveats: Zero-insertion analyses could be partly confounded by invariant T cells such as MAIT and iNKT, though diverse VJ usage argued against such confounding for most clonotypes. Fewer insertions were carried by abundant cord blood beta clonotypes; a weaker similar trend was observed in young adult naive repertoires, while no such trend was observed in memory repertoires. Compared with coincidental sharing between unrelated individuals, out-of-frame TCR alpha sequences shared between twins showed an excess of sequences with low generation probability. In monozygotic twins, out-of-frame TCR alpha sharing was systematically underestimated by recombination models, although the models agreed with sharing between unrelated individuals. Excess twin sharing in beta out-of-frame sequences was weaker because fewer shared sequences lowered the signal-to-noise ratio. Because the same donors could not be followed over many years, the conclusions relied on cross-sectional statistical analysis.

This clonotype came up a few times. Its recognized antigen is unknown. The sample holds no much larger clone one base away, and base qualities are not on file. Only healthy Caucasian donors were included. Three pairs of female monozygotic twins, all aged roughly 18 to 30 years, made up the twin cohort. The RNA used for TCR libraries was isolated from peripheral blood mononuclear cells. Preparation of the library involved 5' RACE. TCRdb lists the instrument as Illumina HiSeq 2000. A universal primer binding site was added through template switching, and the final cDNA carried a unique molecular identifier so that TCR cDNA molecules could be counted accurately. First-strand cDNA for TCR alpha and beta chains was synthesized from specific primers in the conserved constant-segment region. To control for contamination, every cDNA library was double barcoded, receiving both a SMART-Mk sample barcode and Illumina barcodes. TruSeq adapter sequences along with Illumina sample barcodes were introduced in two successive PCR steps. Sequencing of the TCR alpha and beta cDNA libraries was done on the Illumina HiSeq platform using custom primers. The published analysis was carried out like this. MiGEC was used to process raw reads and extract unique molecular identifiers, and MiXCR was used to find CDR3 positions. For each individual, recombination models were inferred using an EM algorithm with the repgenHMM and IGoR tools. The analysis of shared clonotypes was done with the tcR package in R, with sharing normalized by the product of cloneset sizes. Out-of-frame nonproductive sequences were analyzed to study raw recombination free of thymic and clonal selection effects. TCRdb's own reprocessing of the public reads used fastp at Q25 and MiXCR and kept productive beta chains. All rows with the same CDR3 protein become a single entry with the most common DNA and genes. The V and J calls reflect TCRdb's pipeline rather than the authors' work. Counted in this sample were 500,000 to 650,000 distinct CDR3 sequences; 7.1% of them appeared once. The ten largest make up roughly 1.6% of the sample.

Via the germline V gene, CDR1 is SGDLS and CDR2 YYNGEE. Trimming takes 0 bases from V and 7 bases from J, and the germline ends sit 10 bases apart. The CDR3, from cysteine to phenylalanine, totals 13 residues. Only the CDR3 DNA stays, 39 bases, in frame from base 1. The sample was also linked to a second study, of yellow fever vaccine responses in identical twins. From that second study: The T cell response to vaccination in identical twins was reported by the authors to appear partly convergent and partly personalized. In identical twins, the study followed T cell clones that responded to the vaccine with precision.

Recombination joined TRBV9 with TRBJ1-1; the D gene is perhaps TRBD1, on 6 matching bases. This clonotype was obtained from a woman between 18 and 29 years old in good health. The sample consisted of PBMCs. CDR3 region: CASSVGGQSEAFF. At the DNA level, the sequence is TGTGCCAGCAGCGTAGGGGGACAAAGTGAAGCTTTCTTT.